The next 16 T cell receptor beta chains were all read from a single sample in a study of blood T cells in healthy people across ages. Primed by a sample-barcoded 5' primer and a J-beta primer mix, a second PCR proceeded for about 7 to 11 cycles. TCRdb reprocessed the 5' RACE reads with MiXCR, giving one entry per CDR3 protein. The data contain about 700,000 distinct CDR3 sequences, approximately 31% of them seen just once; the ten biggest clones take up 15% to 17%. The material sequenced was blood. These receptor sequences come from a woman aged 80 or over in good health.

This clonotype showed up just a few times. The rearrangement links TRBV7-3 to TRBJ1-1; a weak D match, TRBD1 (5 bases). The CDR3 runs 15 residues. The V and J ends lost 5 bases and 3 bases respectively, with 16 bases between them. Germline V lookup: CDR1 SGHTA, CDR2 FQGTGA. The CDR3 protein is CASSEGPRGDTEAFF. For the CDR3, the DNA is TGTGCCAGCAGCGAAGGGCCACGGGGGGACACTGAAGCTTTCTTT.

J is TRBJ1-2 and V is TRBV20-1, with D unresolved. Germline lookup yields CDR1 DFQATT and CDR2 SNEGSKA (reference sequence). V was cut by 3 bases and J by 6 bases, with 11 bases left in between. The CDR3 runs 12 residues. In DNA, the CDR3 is TGCAGTGCTAGGGCCGGTTCGGATGGCTACACCTTC. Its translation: CSARAGSDGYTF.

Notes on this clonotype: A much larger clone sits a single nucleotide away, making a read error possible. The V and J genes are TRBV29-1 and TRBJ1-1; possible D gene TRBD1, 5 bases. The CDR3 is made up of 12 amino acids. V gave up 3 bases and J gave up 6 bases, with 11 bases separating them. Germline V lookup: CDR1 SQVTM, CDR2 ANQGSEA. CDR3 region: CSVDGGVAEAFF. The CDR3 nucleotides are TGCAGCGTTGATGGAGGGGTAGCTGAAGCTTTCTTT. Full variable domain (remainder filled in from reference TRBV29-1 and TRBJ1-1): SAVISQKPSRDICQRGTSLTIQCQVDSQVTMMFWYRQQPGQSLTLIATANQGSEATYESGFVIDKFPISRPNLTFSTLTVSNMSPEDSSIYLCSVDGGVAEAFFGQGTRLTVV.

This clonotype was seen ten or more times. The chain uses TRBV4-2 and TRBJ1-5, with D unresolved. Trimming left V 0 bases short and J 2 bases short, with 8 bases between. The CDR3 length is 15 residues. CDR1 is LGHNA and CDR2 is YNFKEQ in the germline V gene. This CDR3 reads CASSQDPLGNQPQHF. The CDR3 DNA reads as TGTGCCAGCAGCCAAGATCCACTGGGCAATCAGCCCCAGCATTTT.

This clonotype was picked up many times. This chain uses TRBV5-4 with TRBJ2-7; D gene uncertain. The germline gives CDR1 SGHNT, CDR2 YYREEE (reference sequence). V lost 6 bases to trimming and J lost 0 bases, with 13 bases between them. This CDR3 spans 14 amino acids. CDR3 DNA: TGTGCCAGCAACCCGACACCTGACTCCTACGAGCAGTACTTC. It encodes CASNPTPDSYEQYF.

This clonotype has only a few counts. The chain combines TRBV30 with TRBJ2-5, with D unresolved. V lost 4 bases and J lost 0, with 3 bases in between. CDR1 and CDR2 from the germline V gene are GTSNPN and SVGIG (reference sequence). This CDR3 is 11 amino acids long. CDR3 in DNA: TGTGCCTGGAAAGACCAAGAGACCCAGTACTTC. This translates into CAWKDQETQYF. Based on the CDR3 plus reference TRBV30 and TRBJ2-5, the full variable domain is SQTIHQWPATLVQPVGSPLSLECTVEGTSNPNLYWYRQAAGRGLQLLFYSVGIGQISSEVPQNLSASRPQDRQFILSSKKLLLSDSGFYLCAWKDQETQYFGPGTRLLVL.

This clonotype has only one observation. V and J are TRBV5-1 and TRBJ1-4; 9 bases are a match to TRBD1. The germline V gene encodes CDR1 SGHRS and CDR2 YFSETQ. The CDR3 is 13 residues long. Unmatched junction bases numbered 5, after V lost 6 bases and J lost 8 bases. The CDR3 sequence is CASNFGQGEKLFF. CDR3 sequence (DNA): TGCGCCAGCAACTTTGGACAGGGGGAAAAACTGTTTTTT.

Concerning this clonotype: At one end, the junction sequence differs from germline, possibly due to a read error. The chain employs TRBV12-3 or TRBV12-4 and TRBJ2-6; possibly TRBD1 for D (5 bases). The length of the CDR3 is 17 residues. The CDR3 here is CASSLSPGCSGANILTF. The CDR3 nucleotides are TGTGCCAGCAGTTTATCACCAGGGTGTTCTGGGGCCAACATCCTGACTTTC.

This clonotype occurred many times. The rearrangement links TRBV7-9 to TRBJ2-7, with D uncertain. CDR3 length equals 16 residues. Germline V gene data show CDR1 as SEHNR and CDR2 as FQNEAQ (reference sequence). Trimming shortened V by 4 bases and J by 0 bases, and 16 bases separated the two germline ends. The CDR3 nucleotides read TGTGCCAGCAGCTCAACCGACGACCCCAGCTCCTACGAGCAGTACTTC. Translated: CASSSTDDPSSYEQYF.

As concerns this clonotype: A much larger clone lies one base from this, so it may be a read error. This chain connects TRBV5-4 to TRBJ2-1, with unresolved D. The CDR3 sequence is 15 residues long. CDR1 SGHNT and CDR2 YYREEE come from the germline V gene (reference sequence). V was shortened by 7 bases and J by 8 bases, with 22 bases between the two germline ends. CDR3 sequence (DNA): TGTGCCAGCGGCCTCCCGTTCAAAGTCGACGATGAGCAGTTCTTC. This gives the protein CASGLPFKVDDEQFF.

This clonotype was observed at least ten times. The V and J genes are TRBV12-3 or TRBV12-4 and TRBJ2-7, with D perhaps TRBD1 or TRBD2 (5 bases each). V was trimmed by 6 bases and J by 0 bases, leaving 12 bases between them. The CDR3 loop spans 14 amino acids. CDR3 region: CASSLRDGSYEQYF. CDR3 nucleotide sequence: TGTGCCAGCAGCTTGAGGGACGGCTCCTACGAGCAGTACTTC.

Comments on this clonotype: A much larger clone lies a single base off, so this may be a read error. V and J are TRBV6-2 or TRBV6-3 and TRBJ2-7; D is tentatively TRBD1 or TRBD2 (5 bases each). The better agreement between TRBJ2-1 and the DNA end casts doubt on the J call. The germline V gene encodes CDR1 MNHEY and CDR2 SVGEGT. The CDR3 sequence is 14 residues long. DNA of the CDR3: TGTGCCAGCCTACAAGGGACCAACTCCTACGAGCAGTTCTTC. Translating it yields CASLQGTNSYEQFF.

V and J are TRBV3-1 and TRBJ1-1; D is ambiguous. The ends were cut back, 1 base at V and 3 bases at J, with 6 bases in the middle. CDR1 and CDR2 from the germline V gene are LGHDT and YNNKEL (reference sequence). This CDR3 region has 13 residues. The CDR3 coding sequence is TGTGCCAGCAGCCAAGGGTCGGACACTGAAGCTTTCTTT. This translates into CASSQGSDTEAFF.

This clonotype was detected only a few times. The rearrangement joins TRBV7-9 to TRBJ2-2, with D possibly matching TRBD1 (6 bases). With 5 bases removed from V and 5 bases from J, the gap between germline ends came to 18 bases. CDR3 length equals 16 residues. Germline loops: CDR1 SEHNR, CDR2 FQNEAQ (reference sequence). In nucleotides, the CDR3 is TGTGCCAGCAGCCCACAGGGCGGGTACTCTACCGGGGAGCTGTTTTTT. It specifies CASSPQGGYSTGELFF.

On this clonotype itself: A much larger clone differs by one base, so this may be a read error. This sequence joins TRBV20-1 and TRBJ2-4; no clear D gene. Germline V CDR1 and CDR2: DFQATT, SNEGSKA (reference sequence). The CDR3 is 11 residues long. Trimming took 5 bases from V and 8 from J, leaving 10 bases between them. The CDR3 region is CSARQRDIQYF. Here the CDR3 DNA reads TGCAGTGCTCGCCAGCGAGACATTCAGTACTTC.

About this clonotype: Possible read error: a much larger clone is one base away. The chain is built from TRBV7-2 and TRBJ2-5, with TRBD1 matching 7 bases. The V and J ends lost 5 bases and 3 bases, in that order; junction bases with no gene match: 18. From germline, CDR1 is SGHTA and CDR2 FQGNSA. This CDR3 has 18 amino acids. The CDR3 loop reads CASSQTPLTGTAEETQYF. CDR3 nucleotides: TGTGCCAGCAGCCAGACCCCACTGACCGGGACAGCTGAAGAGACCCAGTACTTC.